These T cell receptor beta chains were read from a single sample in a study of blood T cells in healthy people across ages. TCRdb itself ran the 5' RACE reads through MiXCR, one entry per CDR3 protein. The sample has under 850,000 distinct CDR3 sequences; roughly 34% are singletons. The sequenced sample consisted of blood. The receptors stem from a man in his late teens or twenties in good health. CDR3s include the opening cysteine and the closing phenylalanine or tryptophan. Each record gives: clone size, J gene, D gene, V gene, CDR3 protein, CDR3 DNA. D genes are given only for firm matches. For some rows the clone size is stated as once, few or many, or as a class when expanded; others skip it.

abundance: NA; j_gene: TRBJ1-2; d_gene: NA; v_gene: TRBV20-1; CDR3aa: CSARRSGRDGLYGYTF; CDR3nt: TGCAGTGCTAGAAGGTCGGGAAGGGATGGTCTCTATGGCTACACCTTC
abundance: many; j_gene: TRBJ2-5; d_gene: NA; v_gene: TRBV20-1; CDR3aa: CSARDPPPMETQYF; CDR3nt: TGCAGTGCTAGAGACCCCCCGCCCATGGAGACCCAGTACTTC
abundance: NA; j_gene: TRBJ2-5; d_gene: TRBD2; v_gene: TRBV4-3; CDR3aa: CASSHLAGAQETQYF; CDR3nt: TGCGCCAGCAGCCATTTAGCGGGGGCTCAAGAGACCCAGTACTTC
abundance: NA; j_gene: TRBJ1-1; d_gene: NA; v_gene: TRBV20-1; CDR3aa: CSARGLTKAFF; CDR3nt: TGCAGTGCTAGGGGATTGACTAAAGCTTTCTTT
abundance: NA; j_gene: TRBJ2-7; d_gene: NA; v_gene: TRBV12-3/TRBV12-4; CDR3aa: CASSVRGGYEQYF; CDR3nt: TGTGCCAGCAGTGTCCGGGGTGGTTACGAGCAGTACTTC
abundance: NA; j_gene: TRBJ1-1; d_gene: TRBD1; v_gene: TRBV29-1; CDR3aa: CSVGDRGGTEAFF; CDR3nt: TGCAGCGTTGGGGACAGGGGAGGCACTGAAGCTTTCTTT
abundance: NA; j_gene: TRBJ1-1; d_gene: NA; v_gene: TRBV28; CDR3aa: CASSLLLGKVNTEAFF; CDR3nt: TGTGCCAGCAGTTTACTATTGGGGAAGGTGAACACTGAAGCTTTCTTT
abundance: NA; j_gene: TRBJ1-1; d_gene: NA; v_gene: TRBV3-1; CDR3aa: CASTNLGAGNTEAFF; CDR3nt: TGTGCCAGTACGAACTTAGGTGCAGGGAACACTGAAGCTTTCTTT
abundance: NA; j_gene: TRBJ2-3; d_gene: NA; v_gene: TRBV24-1; CDR3aa: CATSENAVHTQYF; CDR3nt: TGTGCCACCAGTGAGAACGCTGTCCATACGCAGTATTTT
abundance: NA; j_gene: TRBJ1-2; d_gene: NA; v_gene: TRBV10-3; CDR3aa: CAISERENYGYTF; CDR3nt: TGTGCCATCAGTGAAAGGGAAAACTATGGCTACACCTTC
abundance: NA; j_gene: TRBJ2-1; d_gene: TRBD1; v_gene: TRBV6-6; CDR3aa: CASSLTGATKGYNEQFF; CDR3nt: TGTGCCAGCAGTTTGACAGGGGCTACCAAGGGTTACAATGAGCAGTTCTTC
abundance: NA; j_gene: TRBJ2-5; d_gene: NA; v_gene: TRBV12-3/TRBV12-4; CDR3aa: CASSSAGLETQYF; CDR3nt: TGTGCCAGCAGTTCGGCGGGGCTAGAGACCCAGTACTTC
abundance: NA; j_gene: TRBJ1-4; d_gene: TRBD1; v_gene: TRBV12-3/TRBV12-4; CDR3aa: CASSSRDRANEKLFF; CDR3nt: TGTGCCAGCAGTTCCCGGGACAGGGCAAATGAAAAACTGTTTTTT
abundance: NA; j_gene: TRBJ2-1; d_gene: TRBD1; v_gene: TRBV7-2; CDR3aa: CARSFQTGALWNEQFF; CDR3nt: TGTGCCCGCAGCTTCCAGACAGGGGCCCTTTGGAATGAGCAGTTCTTC
abundance: NA; j_gene: TRBJ1-1; d_gene: TRBD1; v_gene: TRBV20-1; CDR3aa: CSAEGAVNTEAFF; CDR3nt: TGCAGTGCAGAGGGGGCGGTGAACACTGAAGCTTTCTTT
abundance: few; j_gene: TRBJ2-1; d_gene: TRBD2; v_gene: TRBV27; CDR3aa: CASSSRLAGNSYNEQFF; CDR3nt: TGTGCCAGCAGTTCACGACTAGCGGGGAACTCCTACAATGAGCAGTTCTTC
abundance: NA; j_gene: TRBJ1-2; d_gene: NA; v_gene: TRBV5-1; CDR3aa: CASSLAGDGGYTF; CDR3nt: TGCGCCAGCAGCTTGGCAGGGGACGGCGGCTACACCTTC
abundance: once; j_gene: TRBJ2-3; d_gene: TRBD2; v_gene: TRBV9; CDR3aa: CASSVASGGTNTDTQYF; CDR3nt: TGTGCCAGCAGCGTGGCTAGCGGGGGGACTAACACAGATACGCAGTATTTT
abundance: NA; j_gene: TRBJ2-5; d_gene: NA; v_gene: TRBV30; CDR3aa: CAWKQGGETQYF; CDR3nt: TGTGCCTGGAAACAAGGTGGAGAGACCCAGTACTTC
abundance: NA; j_gene: TRBJ2-4; d_gene: TRBD1; v_gene: TRBV18; CDR3aa: CASSPASQGLAKNIQYF; CDR3nt: TGTGCCAGCTCACCAGCCTCACAGGGGTTAGCCAAAAACATTCAGTACTTC
abundance: NA; j_gene: TRBJ2-5; d_gene: TRBD2; v_gene: TRBV6-6; CDR3aa: CASSRTSEVGETQYF; CDR3nt: TGTGCCAGCAGTCGGACTAGCGAAGTTGGGGAGACCCAGTACTTC
abundance: few; j_gene: TRBJ1-5; d_gene: NA; v_gene: TRBV12-3/TRBV12-4; CDR3aa: CASSFGRNEYSNQPQHF; CDR3nt: TGTGCCAGCAGTTTCGGCCGGAACGAATATAGCAATCAGCCCCAGCATTTT
abundance: few; j_gene: TRBJ1-1; d_gene: TRBD1; v_gene: TRBV12-3/TRBV12-4; CDR3aa: CASRRTGGQTEAFF; CDR3nt: TGTGCCAGCAGGCGGACAGGGGGCCAGACTGAAGCTTTCTTT
abundance: few; j_gene: TRBJ1-5; d_gene: NA; v_gene: TRBV28; CDR3aa: CASRQGLKQPQHF; CDR3nt: TGTGCCAGCAGACAGGGTCTAAAACAGCCCCAGCATTTT
abundance: NA; j_gene: TRBJ1-1; d_gene: NA; v_gene: TRBV9; CDR3aa: CASSVDPRGRGIWNTEAFF; CDR3nt: TGTGCCAGCAGCGTAGACCCCAGGGGCAGAGGTATTTGGAACACTGAAGCTTTCTTT
abundance: NA; j_gene: TRBJ1-1; d_gene: NA; v_gene: TRBV21-1; CDR3aa: CASSPWTGDTEAFF; CDR3nt: TGTGCCAGCAGCCCCTGGACAGGGGACACTGAAGCTTTCTTT
abundance: once; j_gene: TRBJ2-3; d_gene: TRBD2; v_gene: TRBV10-3; CDR3aa: CAISESASGGPPGTQYF; CDR3nt: TGTGCCATCAGTGAGTCAGCTAGCGGGGGTCCACCGGGTACGCAGTATTTT
abundance: NA; j_gene: TRBJ1-2; d_gene: TRBD1; v_gene: TRBV5-6; CDR3aa: CASSHLTGDDFGYTF; CDR3nt: TGTGCCAGCAGCCACCTAACAGGGGACGACTTTGGCTACACCTTC
abundance: NA; j_gene: TRBJ1-4; d_gene: NA; v_gene: TRBV7-2; CDR3aa: CASSPGGRNEKLFF; CDR3nt: TGTGCCAGCAGCCCGGGAGGAAGAAATGAAAAACTGTTTTTT